These 28 T cell receptor beta chains were all obtained from the same sample, sequenced in a study of T-cell memory formation after mild COVID-19. TCRdb reprocessed the 5' RACE reads via MiXCR and lists one record per CDR3 protein. The sample records fewer than 300,000 distinct CDR3 sequences, roughly 17% being singletons. What was sequenced was PBMCs or a T cell subset sorted from them (not recorded which). All receptors come from a man between 18 and 29 years old who had mild COVID-19 (a few samples of this study predate the infection). Cell type and time point are not known.

At least ten counts were recorded for this clonotype. This sequence joins TRBV4-2 and TRBJ2-1, with TRBD1 identical over 9 bases. Germline V gene lookup returns CDR1 LGHNA and CDR2 YNFKEQ. Losses at the gene ends were 5 bases for V and 3 bases for J; bases not matched to a gene: 5. The CDR3 extends over 15 amino acids. The CDR3: CASSYRDRDYNEQFF. For the CDR3, the DNA is TGTGCCAGCAGCTACCGGGACAGGGACTACAATGAGCAGTTCTTC.

This clonotype was recorded a few times. The chain employs TRBV18 and TRBJ2-1, with D possibly TRBD2 on 5 matching bases. Germline-derived CDR1 and CDR2 are KGHSH and LQKENI. The CDR3 loop spans 18 amino acids. Trimming cost V 4 bases and J 0 bases, with 19 bases left between them. The CDR3 region has the DNA TGTGCCAGCTCACGAGGCGGGCGTCGTATGTTCTCCTACAATGAGCAGTTCTTC. It translates to CASSRGGRRMFSYNEQFF. Combining the CDR3 with reference TRBV18 and TRBJ2-1 gives the whole variable domain NAGVMQNPRHLVRRRGQEARLRCSPMKGHSHVYWYRQLPEEGLKFMVYLQKENIIDESGMPKERFSAEFPKEGPSILRIQQVVRGDSAAYFCASSRGGRRMFSYNEQFFGPGTRLTVL.

The chain employs TRBV28 and TRBJ2-4, with 9 bases lining up with TRBD1. Per germline, CDR1 MDHEN and CDR2 SYDVKM. Trimming cost V 4 bases and J 11 bases; bases outside gene matches: 0. CDR3 length: 11 amino acids. For the CDR3, the DNA is TGTGCCAGCAGTTGGGACAGGGTTCAGTACTTC. Translated, it gives CASSWDRVQYF.

This chain joins TRBV3-1 and TRBJ2-1; 9 bases agree with TRBD1. Germline V gives CDR1 LGHDT, CDR2 YNNKEL (reference sequence). This CDR3 is built from 12 residues. V shed 5 bases, J shed 14 bases, and the junction held 7 bases outside the gene matches. For the CDR3, the DNA is TGTGCCAGCAGCAACGCCGGGACAGGGAAGTTCTTC. Amino acid sequence: CASSNAGTGKFF.

This chain connects TRBV20-1 to TRBJ2-5; D remains ambiguous. The CDR3 consists of 13 residues. V was pared by 4 bases and J by 8 bases, with 17 bases between. Germline loops: CDR1 DFQATT, CDR2 SNEGSKA (reference sequence). DNA of the CDR3: TGCAGTGCTACGAGCCCCCCTTTTGGTACCCAGTACTTC. Residues: CSATSPPFGTQYF.

The V call is TRBV18, the J call TRBJ2-3, with TRBD1 matching over 9 bases. V was pared by 3 bases and J by 3 bases, with 7 bases of the junction left unmatched. This CDR3 is built from 16 residues. Germline values: CDR1 KGHSH, CDR2 LQKENI. Here the CDR3 reads CASSPLDRGVTDTQYF. In DNA, the CDR3 is TGTGCCAGCTCACCCCTTGACAGGGGGGTAACAGATACGCAGTATTTT.

This clonotype was seen a handful of times. J is TRBJ2-3 and V is TRBV7-9; 7 bases are shared with TRBD2. The CDR3 has 15 amino acids. The trim removed 4 bases at V and 3 bases at J, leaving 7 bases unmatched. Per germline, CDR1 SEHNR and CDR2 FQNEAQ (reference sequence). CDR3: CASSYRSGGTDTQYF. DNA for the CDR3: TGTGCCAGCAGCTACCGGTCGGGGGGAACAGATACGCAGTATTTT.

The rearrangement links TRBV29-1 to TRBJ2-4, with 9 bases that match TRBD2. The germline V gene encodes CDR1 SQVTM and CDR2 ANQGSEA. The CDR3 has 12 amino acids. Unmatched junction bases numbered 1, after V lost 3 bases and J lost 7 bases. The CDR3 loop is CSVDTSGNIQYF. CDR3 coding DNA: TGCAGCGTTGACACTAGCGGGAACATTCAGTACTTC. The full variable domain, with the rest looked up from reference TRBV29-1 and TRBJ2-4, is SAVISQKPSRDICQRGTSLTIQCQVDSQVTMMFWYRQQPGQSLTLIATANQGSEATYESGFVIDKFPISRPNLTFSTLTVSNMSPEDSSIYLCSVDTSGNIQYFGAGTRLSVL.

V usage is TRBV7-9 and J usage is TRBJ1-6; the match to TRBD1 covers 9 bases. Germline CDR1 SEHNR, CDR2 FQNEAQ (reference sequence). The V and J ends lost 5 bases and 12 bases, in that order; junction bases with no gene match: 2. This CDR3 contains 12 residues. This chain's CDR3 is CASSPDRGPLHF. The CDR3 nucleotides read TGTGCCAGCAGCCCGGACAGGGGACCCCTCCACTTT.

The chain is built from TRBV7-3 and TRBJ2-3, with 9 positions matching TRBD1. The CDR3 totals 12 residues. After removal of 5 bases from V and 13 bases from J, the junction contained 7 bases not matched to a gene. CDR1 SGHTA and CDR2 FQGTGA come from the germline V gene. The CDR3 DNA sequence: TGTGCCAGCAGCGCCGGACAGGGGCAGAAGTATTTT. Translation: CASSAGQGQKYF.

At least ten counts were recorded for this clonotype. The chain joins TRBV7-9 to TRBJ2-2; D is perhaps TRBD2 (6 bases). The CDR3 extends over 16 amino acids. V gave up 3 bases and J gave up 6 bases, with 17 bases separating them. CDR1 and CDR2 from the germline V gene are SEHNR and FQNEAQ (reference sequence). CDR3 in amino acids: CASSFGGSGTPGELFF. The DNA of the CDR3 is TGTGCCAGCAGCTTTGGGGGTTCCGGGACTCCCGGGGAGCTGTTTTTT.

This clonotype was recorded a few times. As DNA, the CDR3 is TGTGCCAGCAGTTTCGAGGCTAGCACAGATACGCAGTATTTT. This translates into CASSFEASTDTQYF. The rearrangement uses TRBV28 and TRBJ2-3; D is uncertain. With 3 bases removed from V and 0 bases from J, the gap between germline ends came to 7 bases. The CDR3 totals 14 residues. Germline lookup yields CDR1 MDHEN and CDR2 SYDVKM. Using reference TRBV28 and TRBJ2-3 for the parts outside the CDR3, the full variable domain is DVKVTQSSRYLVKRTGEKVFLECVQDMDHENMFWYRQDPGLGLRLIYFSYDVKMKEKGDIPEGYSVSREKKERFSLILESASTNQTSMYLCASSFEASTDTQYFGPGTRLTVL.

The sample holds a few counts of this clonotype. The rearrangement joins TRBV6-4 to TRBJ2-7; D is possibly TRBD2 (6 bases). The germline gives CDR1 MRHNA, CDR2 SNTAGT. V lost 4 bases, J lost 6 bases, and 13 bases lay in between. The CDR3 sequence is 13 residues long. The CDR3 here is CASSGPRGGEQYF. The CDR3 coding sequence is TGTGCCAGCAGTGGCCCTCGGGGAGGCGAGCAGTACTTC.

The rearrangement links TRBV7-8 to TRBJ1-5; no firm D call. The ends were cut back, 1 base at V and 5 bases at J, with 9 bases in the middle. The CDR3 extends over 14 amino acids. Germline-derived CDR1 and CDR2 are SGHVS and FQNEAQ. CDR3 DNA: TGTGCCAGCAGCTTAGGCCAAGTAGATCAGCCCCAGCATTTT. Its translation: CASSLGQVDQPQHF.

This chain connects TRBV12-3 or TRBV12-4 to TRBJ2-3; 12 bases agree with TRBD2. Germline trimming cut 5 bases from V and 4 bases from J; bases unmatched to any gene: 7. CDR3 size: 16 residues. In nucleotides, the CDR3 is TGTGCCAGCAGTCCTCCCCTAGCGGGGGGGCCAGATACGCAGTATTTT. Protein: CASSPPLAGGPDTQYF.

This clonotype was counted many times. An end of the junction differs from the germline gene, which may be a read error. The chain recombines TRBV7-7 with TRBJ1-1; D ambiguous. The CDR3 length is 13 residues. In germline, CDR1 is SSHAT, CDR2 FNYEAQ (reference sequence). CDR3 DNA: TGTGCTAGCAGCCCGACCGTGAACACTGAAGCTTTCTTT. Protein product: CASSPTVNTEAFF. Supplemented by reference TRBV7-7 and TRBJ1-1, the full variable domain reads GAGVSQSPRYKVTKRGQDVTLRCDPISSHATLYWYQQALGQGPEFLTYFNYEAQPDKSGLPSDRFSAERPEGSISTLTIQRTEQRDSAMYRCASSPTVNTEAFFGQGTRLTVV.

The rearrangement uses TRBV5-4 and TRBJ1-4; 7 bases are shared with TRBD1. CDR3 length equals 14 residues. Germline lookup yields CDR1 SGHNT and CDR2 YYREEE (reference sequence). V lost 2 bases and J lost 8; bases outside the gene matches: 6. Here the CDR3 DNA reads TGTGCCAGCAGCTTACGGGACAGTGAGGAAAAACTGTTTTTT. Translated: CASSLRDSEEKLFF.

The chain has TRBV28 and TRBJ2-7; D remains unclear. The germline gives CDR1 MDHEN, CDR2 SYDVKM. The CDR3 contains 15 residues. Trimming removed 0 bases at V and 6 bases at J, with 15 bases between. For the CDR3, the DNA is TGTGCCAGCAGTTTATGGGCGGCCCCGGGTTTCGAGCAGTACGTC. This translates into CASSLWAAPGFEQYV.

This clonotype was observed at least ten times. This sequence joins TRBV4-2 and TRBJ1-2; D ambiguous. CDR1 and CDR2 from the germline V gene are LGHNA and YNFKEQ. This CDR3 spans 18 amino acids. V dropped 1 base and J dropped 4 bases, with 22 bases sitting between them. This CDR3 reads CASSQVIEAEQTGYGYTF. In DNA, the CDR3 is TGTGCCAGCAGCCAAGTTATCGAGGCGGAACAGACGGGCTATGGCTACACCTTC.

This clonotype has just a few counts. This chain links TRBV11-1 with TRBJ2-7; 7 bases agree with TRBD1. The CDR3 sequence is 14 residues long. Germline values: CDR1 SGHAT, CDR2 FQDESV (reference sequence). Losses at the gene ends were 3 bases for V and 6 bases for J; bases not matched to a gene: 8. DNA of the CDR3: TGTGCCAGCAGCTTCGGAAAGACAGGGCCCGAGCAGTACGTC. It translates to CASSFGKTGPEQYV.

The table lists this clonotype with a few counts. The chain couples TRBV4-1 to TRBJ2-3; TRBD2 agrees at 9 bases. Germline V gene lookup returns CDR1 MGHRA and CDR2 YSYEKL. The CDR3 is made up of 15 amino acids. The junction had 1 base not matched to a gene; V was cut back by 3 bases and J by 0 bases. CDR3 residues: CASSHSGGSTDTQYF. The CDR3 bases are TGCGCCAGCAGCCATAGCGGGGGTAGCACAGATACGCAGTATTTT.

This clonotype was found a few times. V and J are TRBV7-2 and TRBJ1-1, with 7 bases fitting TRBD1. This CDR3 has 14 residues. Looked up from germline, CDR1 is SGHTA and CDR2 is FQGNSA. V was pared by 1 base and J by 3 bases, with 2 bases of the junction left unmatched. CDR3 in amino acids: CASSLETGYTEAFF. The DNA of the CDR3 is TGTGCCAGCAGCTTAGAGACAGGGTACACTGAAGCTTTCTTT.

This chain uses TRBV5-5 with TRBJ2-2; TRBD1 aligns across 8 bases. The CDR3 covers 20 residues. With 3 bases clipped from V and 1 base from J, the junction kept 17 bases outside the gene matches. Germline V gene sequence: CDR1 SGHKS, CDR2 YYEKEE (reference sequence). CDR3 sequence reads: CASSSTMQEWGQENTGELFF. CDR3 DNA: TGTGCCAGCAGCTCCACGATGCAGGAATGGGGACAGGAGAACACCGGGGAGCTGTTTTTT. Using reference TRBV5-5 and TRBJ2-2 for the parts outside the CDR3, the full variable domain is DAGVTQSPTHLIKTRGQQVTLRCSPISGHKSVSWYQQVLGQGPQFIFQYYEKEERGRGNFPDRFSARQFPNYSSELNVNALLLGDSALYLCASSSTMQEWGQENTGELFFGEGSRLTVL.

This clonotype was counted only a few times. The chain combines TRBV5-1 with TRBJ2-1; TRBD2 agrees at 11 bases. Germline V gives CDR1 SGHRS, CDR2 YFSETQ. The length of the CDR3 is 15 residues. With V trimmed by 4 bases and J by 5 bases, 5 bases remained unmatched. CDR3 sequence: CASSRLAGSHNEQFF. CDR3 sequence (DNA): TGCGCCAGCAGCCGACTAGCGGGGTCCCACAATGAGCAGTTCTTC.

The rearrangement joins TRBV7-2 to TRBJ1-6, with 8 nucleotides matching TRBD1. V lost 1 base, J lost 7 bases, and 12 bases stayed unmatched. Germline V gene sequence: CDR1 SGHTA, CDR2 FQGNSA. The CDR3 spans 18 residues. CDR3 residues: CASSLVAHRGIRNSPLHF. In DNA form, the CDR3 reads TGTGCCAGCAGCTTAGTAGCTCACAGGGGGATTCGGAATTCACCCCTCCACTTT.

This chain links TRBV5-1 with TRBJ2-3; D gene uncertain. The CDR3 spans 13 residues. The germline V gene encodes CDR1 SGHRS and CDR2 YFSETQ. Trimming stripped 4 bases from V and 5 bases from J, with 11 bases between. The CDR3 DNA reads as TGCGCCAGCAGCCCCTCGTCGAGAGATACGCAGTATTTT. Translated: CASSPSSRDTQYF.

The chain carries TRBV12-3 or TRBV12-4 and TRBJ2-3; 7 bases align to TRBD2. The CDR3 contains 13 residues. Trimming took 8 bases from V and 2 from J; bases not matched to a gene: 4. CDR3 DNA: TGTGCCAGCCGGAGCGGGGCCACAGATACGCAGTATTTT. Translation: CASRSGATDTQYF.

This chain joins TRBV7-2 and TRBJ2-2; D remains unclear. Germline V gives CDR1 SGHTA, CDR2 FQGNSA. The germline V and J ends were trimmed by 1 base and 3 bases, with 9 bases remaining between them. This CDR3 has 15 amino acids. The CDR3 DNA sequence: TGTGCCAGCAGCTTAGTTTCGCAGTACACCGGGGAGCTGTTTTTT. Amino acids: CASSLVSQYTGELFF. The variable domain in full, completed from reference TRBV7-2 and TRBJ2-2, reads GAGVSQSPSNKVTEKGKDVELRCDPISGHTALYWYRQSLGQGLEFLIYFQGNSAPDKSGLPSDRFSAERTGGSVSTLTIQRTQQEDSAVYLCASSLVSQYTGELFFGEGSRLTVL.